Listed below are T cell receptor beta chains from one sample, sequenced in a study of T cell repertoires in cytomegalovirus infection. TCRdb reprocessed the reads with MiXCR, giving one entry per CDR3 protein. The sample has approximately 71,000 distinct CDR3 sequences; roughly 20% are singletons. These TCRs are of unknown antigen specificity. Here the sequenced sample was CD8+ T cells from cultured PBMCs, taken from culture after CMV antigen stimulation. Receptors originate from a human donor in good health (CMV status not recorded). Some clones in this sample may be carry-over from other donors' samples. CDR3s include the opening cysteine and the closing phenylalanine or tryptophan.

j_gene | v_gene | CDR3aa
TRBJ1-3 | TRBV12-3/TRBV12-4 | CASTQTIGQGVRYSGNTIYF
TRBJ1-6 | TRBV7-8 | CASSPTAPGQGVDSPLHF
TRBJ1-2 | TRBV4-1 | CASSQDSLEGQPLFVF
TRBJ1-2 | TRBV28 | CASSSLVPARPYGYTF
TRBJ1-6 | TRBV7-2 | CASSLAGTGYNSPLHF
TRBJ1-1 | TRBV9 | CASRDRTGEAFF
TRBJ2-7 | TRBV9 | CASSPELSYYEQYF
TRBJ2-1 | TRBV7-6 | CASSLRGGTLDEQFF
TRBJ2-3 | TRBV6-4 | CASSAYSGTDTQYF
TRBJ1-1 | TRBV7-9 | CASSLAIPGSTEAFF
TRBJ2-7 | TRBV5-6 | CASRPWGGPYEQYF
TRBJ2-4 | TRBV6-5 | CASSPTSGGADIQYF
TRBJ1-2 | TRBV4-1 | CASSQDSGQYYGYTF
TRBJ1-5 | TRBV6-6 | CASSPERDRGYQPQHF
TRBJ1-1 | TRBV11-1 | CASSLDGTGSVNTEAFF
TRBJ1-6 | TRBV27 | CASSLSTWAASPLHF
TRBJ2-1 | TRBV7-8 | CASNKVTANYYNEQFF
TRBJ1-4 | TRBV7-8 | CASSLIGANEKLFF
TRBJ2-7 | TRBV6-5 | CASSYSLAGPPYEQYF
TRBJ1-2 | TRBV9 | CASSDRVYGYTF
TRBJ1-1 | TRBV7-2 | CASSSLGTLNTEAFF
TRBJ1-1 | TRBV4-1 | CASSTGTAYTEAFF
TRBJ2-5 | TRBV6-5 | CASRTPRGGRETQYF
TRBJ1-2 | TRBV19 | CASSLGGGYTF
TRBJ2-3 | TRBV28 | CASSLGTSERTDTQYF
TRBJ2-7 | TRBV24-1 | CATFKRGRDEQYF
TRBJ1-5 | TRBV10-3 | CAISEEWRSNQPQHF
TRBJ1-2 | TRBV12-3/TRBV12-4 | CASSLGSANYGYTF
TRBJ1-5 | TRBV6-5 | CASSAALYGRPQHF
TRBJ1-1 | TRBV7-2 | CASSRTEGEAFF
TRBJ2-1 | TRBV6-1 | CASRGLAGGNEQFF
TRBJ2-7 | TRBV4-1 | CASSLSGTGFYEQYF
TRBJ1-1 | TRBV28 | CASSLRSGGQLNTEAFF
TRBJ1-1 | TRBV4-3 | CASSQDPGLSEAFF
TRBJ2-7 | TRBV7-8 | CASSYRQGSPYEQYF
TRBJ2-3 | TRBV6-1 | CASSPDREVRGSTDTQYF
TRBJ2-7 | TRBV6-2/TRBV6-3 | CASSYPTDRDHEQYF
TRBJ1-5 | TRBV12-3/TRBV12-4 | CASSLPWTEVGQPQHF
TRBJ1-2 | TRBV20-1 | CSADRRLEANYGYTF
TRBJ1-5 | TRBV27 | CASSYSSNQPQHF
TRBJ1-2 | TRBV4-1 | CASSHGTDNYGYTF
TRBJ1-2 | TRBV4-1 | CASSHEWDGYTF
TRBJ1-1 | TRBV9 | CASSVGQYTEAFF
TRBJ2-1 | TRBV7-8 | CASSLWTSGDEQFF
TRBJ1-1 | TRBV6-2/TRBV6-3 | CASSYGGTEAFF
TRBJ2-2 | TRBV7-9 | CASTYQLGVGELFF
TRBJ2-7 | TRBV6-2/TRBV6-3 | CASTYSVSYEQYF
TRBJ1-2 | TRBV7-2 | CASSYGSHGYTF
TRBJ1-1 | TRBV7-2 | CASSLVPGNTEAFF